The rows below give T cell receptor beta chains drawn from one sample of a study of beta chain features in type 1 diabetes. Sequencing was performed with immunoSEQ multiplex PCR; in TCRdb, only in-frame clones are kept and a portion is missing. The sample includes some 180,000 clones, more than 10% seen only once; the top ten take 0.6% to 0.8%. The sequencing sample was made of central memory CD4+ T cells from blood. The receptors were sampled from a woman younger than 35 in good health. CDR3s include the opening cysteine and the closing phenylalanine or tryptophan. The D gene is left open where the match is weak. For some rows the clone size is stated as once, few or many, or as a class when expanded; others skip it.

D | size | J | V | DNA | CDR3
- | - | TRBJ2-5 | TRBV10-3 | TGTGCCATCAGTGCGGAGGCTAGCGTAAGAGAGACCCAGTACTTC | CAISAEASVRETQYF
- | - | TRBJ1-4 | TRBV6-5 | TGTGCCAGTAGCCCGACAGCCGGTAATGAAAAACTGTTTTTT | CASSPTAGNEKLFF
- | few | TRBJ2-2 | TRBV29-1 | TGCAGCGTTGGACAGCGCACCGGGGAGCTGTTTTTT | CSVGQRTGELFF
- | - | TRBJ1-2 | TRBV29-1 | TGCAGCGTTGAAGAAGGTCACAGGTCCGCCTCAGCGAGACACTATGGCTACACCTTC | CSVEEGHRSASARHYGYTF
- | few | TRBJ1-2 | TRBV5-1 | TGCGCCAGCAGCCCAGAACAGGGAAACTATGGCTACACCTTC | CASSPEQGNYGYTF
- | few | TRBJ2-1 | TRBV9 | TGTGCCAGCAGCGTAGGGGGCAAGGATGAGCAGTTCTTC | CASSVGGKDEQFF
TRBD2 | few | TRBJ2-7 | TRBV29-1 | TGCAGCGTTGCAACTAGCGGGAGAGGAGAGCAGTACTTC | CSVATSGRGEQYF
- | - | TRBJ1-1 | TRBV30 | TGTGCCTGGAGTGTACGACTCCGGGACGTAGGACTAGAAGTTTTCTTT | CAWSVRLRDVGLEVFF
- | - | TRBJ1-1 | TRBV11-1 | TGTGCCAGCAGCTCCGGACTGCACACTGAAGCTTTCTTT | CASSSGLHTEAFF
TRBD2 | few | TRBJ2-1 | TRBV6-5 | TGTGCCAGCAGGGCTAGCGGGTACAATGAGCAGTTCTTC | CASRASGYNEQFF
TRBD1 | few | TRBJ1-2 | TRBV7-2 | TGTGCCAGCAGCCCTAGCCCTTACAGGGGGCGAGGTAACTATGGCTACACCTTC | CASSPSPYRGRGNYGYTF
TRBD2 | few | TRBJ2-7 | TRBV15 | TGTGCCACCAGCAGGGGACTAGCGGGAGGGTACGAGCAGTACTTC | CATSRGLAGGYEQYF
TRBD1 | - | TRBJ1-4 | TRBV29-1 | TGCAGCGTGGAAAACAGGGGGCAGAATGAAAAACTGTTTTTT | CSVENRGQNEKLFF
TRBD1 | - | TRBJ2-3 | TRBV7-9 | TGTGCCAGCAGCACCCACACAGGGGGCGATTTCCCAGATACGCAGTATTTT | CASSTHTGGDFPDTQYF
TRBD1 | - | TRBJ2-2 | TRBV7-9 | TGTGCCAGCAGCTTAACGGGACAGACCAACACCGGGGAGCTGTTTTTT | CASSLTGQTNTGELFF
- | few | TRBJ1-1 | TRBV29-1 | TGCAGCGTTTCCGAAGGGGGGGGAATCACTGAAGCTTTCTTT | CSVSEGGGITEAFF
TRBD1 | - | TRBJ2-1 | TRBV7-2 | TGTGCCAGCAGCTTGGGGACAGGGATCAATGAGCAGTTCTTC | CASSLGTGINEQFF
- | few | TRBJ2-1 | TRBV9 | TGTGCCAGCAGCGTACGGGAGTTAGGGGTCAATGAGCAGTTCTTC | CASSVRELGVNEQFF
- | few | TRBJ2-3 | TRBV7-9 | TGTGCCAGCAGCTTAAACAGTAGAGATACGCAGTATTTT | CASSLNSRDTQYF
- | - | TRBJ1-5 | TRBV29-1 | TGCAGCGTAGCCACAGGGTATAGCAATCAGCCCCAGCATTTT | CSVATGYSNQPQHF
- | few | TRBJ2-5 | TRBV4-2 | TGTGCCAGCAGCTCCCAGACTAGCCAAGAGACCCAGTACTTC | CASSSQTSQETQYF
TRBD2 | - | TRBJ2-7 | TRBV10-3 | TGTGCCATCAGTGAAGCGGGAGGGAGAAAATACGAGCAGTACTTC | CAISEAGGRKYEQYF
- | few | TRBJ2-7 | TRBV19 | TGTGCCAGTAGCTCACCTATCGCGGGCGCCCGCAATTCCTACGAGCAGTACTTC | CASSSPIAGARNSYEQYF
- | many | TRBJ1-1 | TRBV2 | TGTGCCAGCAGTGTCTGGGCAGGCACTGAAGCTTTCTTT | CASSVWAGTEAFF
TRBD2 | - | TRBJ2-1 | TRBV6-4 | TGTGCCAGCTCAGCTAGCGGGAGGAATGAGCAGTTCTTC | CASSASGRNEQFF
- | - | TRBJ1-5 | TRBV5-1 | TGCGCCAGCAGCTTGTCCGGGGATAGCAATCAGCCCCAGCATTTT | CASSLSGDSNQPQHF
- | - | TRBJ2-7 | TRBV5-8 | TGTGCCAGCAGCCGACGCCAGGGTCTCCACGAGCAGTACTTC | CASSRRQGLHEQYF
- | - | TRBJ1-4 | TRBV5-1 | TGCGCCAGCAGCTGGAACGGGAATGAAAAACTGTTTTTT | CASSWNGNEKLFF
- | few | TRBJ1-2 | TRBV2 | TGTGCCAGCAGGTTGGAAGGGGTGACATCGGGCTACACCTTC | CASRLEGVTSGYTF
- | - | TRBJ2-7 | TRBV5-1 | TGCGCCAGCAGAGGAGCAGTCGGAGGCGAGCAGTACTTC | CASRGAVGGEQYF
TRBD1 | many | TRBJ2-6 | TRBV30 | TGTGCCTGGAGCCCGGGACAGACCGTATCTGGGGCCAACGTCCTGACTTTC | CAWSPGQTVSGANVLTF
- | few | TRBJ2-1 | TRBV7-9 | TGTGCCAGCAGCTTAAGGCAGGCTGGGAATGAGCAGTTCTTC | CASSLRQAGNEQFF
TRBD1 | few | TRBJ2-7 | TRBV5-1 | TGCGCCAGCAGCCCGGACGGACAGGGGGGAATCTCCGAGCAGTACTTC | CASSPDGQGGISEQYF
TRBD2 | - | TRBJ2-7 | TRBV28 | TGTGCCAGCAGTTCCCTAGCGGGAGTCCCCTACGAGCAGTACTTC | CASSSLAGVPYEQYF
- | - | TRBJ2-2 | TRBV29-1 | TGCAGCGTCGCGAAAGGAATGTTGTGGGAGAGGAGTACCGGGGAGCTGTTTTTT | CSVAKGMLWERSTGELFF
TRBD1 | - | TRBJ1-1 | TRBV7-2 | TGTGCCAGCAGCTTTTCGCGTTCGAAACAGGGGGCCCTTTTCTTT | CASSFSRSKQGALFF
TRBD2 | - | TRBJ2-3 | TRBV13 | TGTGCCAGCAGCTCTTCCCCTTTGCGGGAGGGCCTCACAGATACGCAGTATTTT | CASSSSPLREGLTDTQYF
TRBD1 | - | TRBJ1-1 | TRBV28 | TGTGCCAGCAGACTACCGACAGGGGGCAATGAAGCTTTCTTT | CASRLPTGGNEAFF
TRBD1 | many | TRBJ1-5 | TRBV15 | TGTGCCACCAGCAGCGGGGACAGGGGCTCGGGTAGCAATCAGCCCCAGCATTTT | CATSSGDRGSGSNQPQHF
TRBD1 | - | TRBJ2-3 | TRBV6-7 | TGTGCCAGCAGTTGGCCGGGACAGGGAGCAGATACGCAGTATTTT | CASSWPGQGADTQYF
- | - | TRBJ2-5 | TRBV7-9 | TGTGCCAGCAGCATCCGCGGTGGAGGGGGCTCGGGGACCCAGTACTTC | CASSIRGGGGSGTQYF
TRBD1 | - | TRBJ1-4 | TRBV4-1 | TGCGCCAGCAGCCAAGAAAGCGGGACAGGGAATGAAAAACTGTTTTTT | CASSQESGTGNEKLFF
TRBD2 | few | TRBJ2-3 | TRBV28 | TGTGCCAGCAGTTTCGTCCTCGGGACTAGCGGGAGGACCACAGATACGCAGTATTTT | CASSFVLGTSGRTTDTQYF
- | - | TRBJ2-1 | TRBV2 | TGTGCCAGCAGTGAAGCTAGTAGGGGGAATCGGGAGCAGTTCTTC | CASSEASRGNREQFF
- | few | TRBJ1-2 | TRBV10-3 | TGTGCCATCAGGGCGACAGGCCCTAACTATGGCTACACCTTC | CAIRATGPNYGYTF
- | few | TRBJ2-7 | TRBV5-4 | TGTGCCAGCAGCTCCCACTACGAGCAGTACTTC | CASSSHYEQYF
- | few | TRBJ1-5 | TRBV30 | TGTGCCTGGAGTGTCAGGGGCGAACAGCCCCAGCATTTT | CAWSVRGEQPQHF
- | - | TRBJ1-1 | TRBV2 | TGTGCCAGCAGTTCAACAGGTAGACTTGAAGCTTTCTTT | CASSSTGRLEAFF
- | few | TRBJ1-5 | TRBV5-6 | TGTGCCAGCAGTTTAGGGGGGGGCAATCAGCCCCAGCATTTT | CASSLGGGNQPQHF
- | - | TRBJ2-7 | TRBV6-1 | TGTGCCAGCAGTGAGAGGGACAACTACGAGCAGTACTTC | CASSERDNYEQYF
TRBD2 | - | TRBJ2-7 | TRBV28 | TGTGCCAGCAGTCTTCTCGGGACTAGCGGATCCTACGAGCAGTACTTC | CASSLLGTSGSYEQYF
- | - | TRBJ2-5 | TRBV19 | TGTGCCAGTAAGAAAGGAGTGCTGCAAGAGACCCAGTACTTC | CASKKGVLQETQYF
- | few | TRBJ2-7 | TRBV6-1 | TGTGCCAGCAGGGTGGAGACAGGCAGGTTCTACGAGCAGTACTTC | CASRVETGRFYEQYF
TRBD2 | - | TRBJ2-3 | TRBV7-6 | TGTGCCAGCAGCCCGGGACTAGCATTAGGCACAGATACGCAGTATTTT | CASSPGLALGTDTQYF
TRBD2 | few | TRBJ2-1 | TRBV7-8 | TGTGCCAGCACCCTTCTAGCGGGCGATGAGCAGTTCTTC | CASTLLAGDEQFF
- | few | TRBJ1-1 | TRBV6-5 | TGTGCCAGCAGTCAACTCCTTAATGAAGCTTTCTTT | CASSQLLNEAFF
- | few | TRBJ1-2 | TRBV21-1 | TGTGCCAGCAGCAAAGAACAGGTGGGCGGCTATGGCTACACCTTC | CASSKEQVGGYGYTF
- | few | TRBJ1-1 | TRBV7-9 | TGTGCCAGCAGCGACCCGGGACTTTGGACTGAAGCTTTCTTT | CASSDPGLWTEAFF
TRBD1 | few | TRBJ1-1 | TRBV11-2 | TGTGCCAGCAGCTTACACAGGGGTAACACTGAAGCTTTCTTT | CASSLHRGNTEAFF
- | - | TRBJ1-1 | TRBV4-3 | TGCGCCAGCAGCCCTTTGTCGGTTAACACTGAAGCTTTCTTT | CASSPLSVNTEAFF